This is a list of T cell receptor beta chains from one sample in a study of T cells in Graves' hyperthyroidism and ophthalmopathy. TCRdb fed the multiplex PCR reads into MiXCR, producing one record per CDR3 protein. This sample has hundreds of thousands of distinct CDR3 sequences, with roughly 13% found just once. Sequenced sample: blood. The receptors come from a woman aged 30 to 39 with Graves' hyperthyroidism. CDR3s include the opening cysteine and the closing phenylalanine or tryptophan. The D gene is left open where the match is weak. Expanded clones are given a class, and other clones once, few, many or no size at all.

cdr3_nt	cdr3_aa	v_call	j_call	clone_size	d_call
TGTGCCAGCAACTCGAACACCGGGGAGCTGTTTTTT	CASNSNTGELFF	TRBV12-3/TRBV12-4	TRBJ2-2	many	NA
TGTGCCAGCAGCTCACTCCCTGGGGGATCCCAGCATTTT	CASSSLPGGSQHF	TRBV7-9	TRBJ1-5	few	NA
TGCAGTGCCCTATCACTAGCGGGAGACAATGAGCAGTTCTTC	CSALSLAGDNEQFF	TRBV20-1	TRBJ2-1	NA	TRBD2
TGTGCCAGCGGGGGTAGCGGGAGTGGAACCGGGGAGCTGTTTTTT	CASGGSGSGTGELFF	TRBV2	TRBJ2-2	NA	TRBD2
TGTGCCAGCAGTTTGCTTATCGGGACGGGTGTGACTGAAGCTTTCTTT	CASSLLIGTGVTEAFF	TRBV27	TRBJ1-1	many	NA
TGTGCCAGCTCACCCAGGGACAGAGCTTTCGAGGAGCTGTTTTTT	CASSPRDRAFEELFF	TRBV18	TRBJ2-2	many	TRBD1
TGTGCCAGCAGTTTCATGGAAGTGGACGCCGGGACCCAGTACTTC	CASSFMEVDAGTQYF	TRBV11-2	TRBJ2-5	NA	NA
TGTGCCAGCAGGATCGGGGGCTACAATGAGCAGTTCTTC	CASRIGGYNEQFF	TRBV25-1	TRBJ2-1	NA	NA
TGTGCCAGCAGTGACGGACAGGAGAAAGGCTACACCTTC	CASSDGQEKGYTF	TRBV6-1	TRBJ1-2	many	TRBD1
TGCAGTGCTAGAGACTCTAGAGATACGCAGTATTTT	CSARDSRDTQYF	TRBV20-1	TRBJ2-3	few	NA
TGTGCCAGCAGTATGACAGAAATCGCTGAAGCTTTCTTT	CASSMTEIAEAFF	TRBV27	TRBJ1-1	many	NA
TGTGCCAGCAGTTCCCGGGACCCATCCTGGGGGACGCAGTATTTT	CASSSRDPSWGTQYF	TRBV3-1	TRBJ2-3	few	NA
TGTGCCAGCAGTGGCCGGGAGGGCGGTGATACGCAGTATTTT	CASSGREGGDTQYF	TRBV27	TRBJ2-3	many	TRBD2
TGCAGCGTTGGAACAGAGACTTATGGCTACACCTTC	CSVGTETYGYTF	TRBV29-1	TRBJ1-2	few	NA
TGTGCCAGCAGCCAAGAAGTTCCAGGGCTGGCTGAAGCTTTCTTT	CASSQEVPGLAEAFF	TRBV4-2	TRBJ1-1	NA	NA
TGTGCCAGCAGCCAAAATGGGGTTAGCTCCTACGAGCAGTACTTC	CASSQNGVSSYEQYF	TRBV27	TRBJ2-7	NA	NA
TGCAGTGCTAGAGGCGGAGACGGCGGGAGGGATTACAATGAGCAGTTCTTC	CSARGGDGGRDYNEQFF	TRBV20-1	TRBJ2-1	NA	TRBD2
TGTGCCAGCAGCTTAGGTGACACCATATATTTT	CASSLGDTIYF	TRBV11-2	TRBJ1-3	many	NA
TGTGCCAGCAGGAACGCGGCGGGCTACGAGCAGTACTTC	CASRNAAGYEQYF	TRBV12-3/TRBV12-4	TRBJ2-7	many	NA
TGTGCCAGCAGCTCCCCACCCTGGGCGGACCACTATGGCTACACCTTC	CASSSPPWADHYGYTF	TRBV7-9	TRBJ1-2	many	NA
TGTGCCAGTAGTATGGGGCGACTGGGTACCTACGAGCAGTACTTC	CASSMGRLGTYEQYF	TRBV19	TRBJ2-7	NA	NA
TGTGCCAGCGGAACAGGCTCCCCCTTCACCGGGGAGCTGTTTTTT	CASGTGSPFTGELFF	TRBV6-1	TRBJ2-2	NA	NA
TGTGCCAGCAGCTTAATGTTGTGGGGTGAGCAGTTCTTC	CASSLMLWGEQFF	TRBV7-2	TRBJ2-1	many	NA
TGTGCCAGTACCCTTACCCCCGGCTTAGGGAATCAGCCCCAGCATTTT	CASTLTPGLGNQPQHF	TRBV19	TRBJ1-5	NA	NA
TGTGCCACCCCGACGATAGGAACAGATACGCAGTATTTT	CATPTIGTDTQYF	TRBV25-1	TRBJ2-3	few	NA
TGTGCCAGCAACATACTAGCGGGAGTCGGCGAGCAGTACTTC	CASNILAGVGEQYF	TRBV11-2	TRBJ2-7	many	TRBD2
TGTGCCAGCAGCGGAGGGCGAGATACGCAGTATTTT	CASSGGRDTQYF	TRBV9	TRBJ2-3	many	NA
TGTGCCAGCAGCCAAGATACTAGCCGCGAGACCCAGCACTTC	CASSQDTSRETQHF	TRBV3-1	TRBJ2-5	NA	NA
TGTGCCAGCAGTTTTTCCGGGTCGTCAGATACGCAGTATTTT	CASSFSGSSDTQYF	TRBV12-3/TRBV12-4	TRBJ2-3	many	NA
TGCAGTGCCCTGGCTAGCGGCGAGCAGTACTTC	CSALASGEQYF	TRBV20-1	TRBJ2-7	few	TRBD2
TGTGCCAGCAGCTTTAAAGGGAGGGCCGTCCACGAGCAGTACTTC	CASSFKGRAVHEQYF	TRBV9	TRBJ2-7	NA	TRBD2
TGTGCCAGCGGGGGACTAGCGGGAGGAACTACGCAGTATTTT	CASGGLAGGTTQYF	TRBV28	TRBJ2-3	many	TRBD2
TGCAGTGCTAGACCCGGGACTAGCGGGTACACAGATACGCAGTATTTT	CSARPGTSGYTDTQYF	TRBV20-1	TRBJ2-3	NA	TRBD2
TGTGCCAGCACTCTTTTGGAGGAGCAGTTCTTC	CASTLLEEQFF	TRBV12-3/TRBV12-4	TRBJ2-1	many	NA
TGTGCCAGCACCACAGGGGGCGCGGTCTCCGGCTACACCTTC	CASTTGGAVSGYTF	TRBV12-3/TRBV12-4	TRBJ1-2	many	TRBD1
TGTGCTCCACGAGCGACTAGCGGCAATGAGCAGTTCTTC	CAPRATSGNEQFF	TRBV2	TRBJ2-1	many	TRBD2
TGTGCCAGCAGGCCCGGAGATTACGAGCAGTACTTC	CASRPGDYEQYF	TRBV28	TRBJ2-7	many	NA
TGTGCCAGCTCCGTAACAGGGGGAACTGAAGCTTTCTTT	CASSVTGGTEAFF	TRBV18	TRBJ1-1	few	TRBD1
TGTGCCACCAGTGATCCCCCGGGACACAATGAGCAGTTCTTC	CATSDPPGHNEQFF	TRBV24-1	TRBJ2-1	NA	NA
TGTGCCAGCAGTCCCCGGACAGGGCGGTGGGAGACCCAGTACTTC	CASSPRTGRWETQYF	TRBV28	TRBJ2-5	many	TRBD1
TGTGCCAGCAGACAAGGCCCGGGGGGATACAATGAGCAGTTCTTC	CASRQGPGGYNEQFF	TRBV6-2/TRBV6-3	TRBJ2-1	NA	TRBD2
TGTGCCAGCAGTACACCGTTGACAGGGAGGGCTTTCTTT	CASSTPLTGRAFF	TRBV28	TRBJ1-1	many	TRBD1
TGTGCCAGCAGCCAAGACGGCGGGAAGCTGTTTTTT	CASSQDGGKLFF	TRBV3-1	TRBJ2-2	NA	NA
TGTGCCAGCAGCTCCGTAACAGGGGCCCCCACAGATACGCAGTATTTT	CASSSVTGAPTDTQYF	TRBV5-4	TRBJ2-3	NA	TRBD1